The T cell receptor (beta chain) under discussion was sequenced for a study of blood T cell repertoires in COVID-19. Background on the study: The United States, Italy and Spain supplied acute and convalescent COVID-19 samples.

Original processing notes: Nucleated cell number was recorded as an estimate derived from reference gene primer amplification. Only in-frame clones appear in the TCRdb table, and some are missing; sequencing was by immunoSEQ multiplex PCR. Clone size and V and J calls were adopted from that table, with D and trimming inferred from the DNA. The table lists around 100,000 clones, approximately 80% of them singletons, with around 0.77% in the top ten. J lost 1 base, V lost 1 base, and 9 bases had no gene match. Germline CDR1 LGHDT, CDR2 YNNKEL (reference sequence). The CDR3 runs 17 residues. Sample: peripheral blood. This rearrangement joins TRBV3-1 (or the pseudogene TRBV3-2) to TRBJ1-1; 7 bases fit TRBD1. The clonotype originates from a woman in her 70s with acute or convalescent COVID-19. The CDR3 here is CASSQGLPGQRNTEAFF. The DNA for the CDR3 is TGTGCCAGCAGCCAAGGCTTACCGGGACAGAGGAACACTGAAGCTTTCTTT.